The 24 T cell receptor beta chains presented below share a single source sample, sequenced in a study of response to subunit inactivated influenza vaccine. TCRdb re-analysed the RT-PCR reads in MiXCR, keeping a single row per CDR3 protein. The sample shows roughly 500,000 distinct CDR3 sequences, 16% of them seen only once. The specimen comprised CD4+ T cells sorted from PBMCs, sampled roughly 24 months after vaccination. These receptors came from a man aged 50-75 years who received an inactivated influenza vaccine.

This sequence joins TRBV30 and TRBJ1-2; D is perhaps TRBD1 (6 bases). CDR1 and CDR2 (germline): GTSNPN, SVGIG (reference sequence). Trimming shortened V by 2 bases and J by 2 bases, and 9 bases separated the two germline ends. There are 13 residues in the CDR3. Here the CDR3 reads CAWSPTGNYGYTF. The CDR3 nucleotides read TGTGCCTGGAGTCCTACAGGGAACTATGGCTACACCTTC.

This rearrangement joins TRBV12-3 or TRBV12-4 to TRBJ2-7, with 9 bases identical to TRBD1. This CDR3 comprises 17 residues. V lost 1 base, J lost 2 bases, and 9 bases stayed unmatched. The CDR3 bases are TGTGCCAGCAGTTTAGGATGGGGGGACAGGGTTACCTACGAGCAGTACTTC. This translates into CASSLGWGDRVTYEQYF.

This clonotype has a count of ten or more. This chain connects TRBV12-3 or TRBV12-4 to TRBJ1-5; D is ambiguous. The CDR3 runs to 15 residues. Trimming took 3 bases from V and 0 from J, leaving 9 bases between them. The CDR3, as DNA: TGTGCCAGCAGTTTGGTGGGATATAGCAATCAGCCCCAGCATTTT. Encoded protein: CASSLVGYSNQPQHF.

V and J are TRBV7-8 and TRBJ2-5; 7 nucleotides match TRBD2. Germline V gene data show CDR1 as SGHVS and CDR2 as FQNEAQ. V lost 5 bases to trimming and J lost 1 base; unmatched junction nucleotides: 7. The CDR3 consists of 15 residues. CDR3 in amino acids: CASSPLAVVQETQYF. CDR3 coding DNA: TGTGCCAGCAGCCCTCTAGCGGTGGTCCAAGAGACCCAGTACTTC.

The J gene is TRBJ1-1, the V gene TRBV6-5; D gene unclear. The CDR3 spans 15 residues. Germline CDR1 and CDR2: MNHEY and SVGAGI. Trimming shortened V by 0 bases and J by 4 bases, and 12 bases separated the two germline ends. The DNA for the CDR3 is TGTGCCAGCAGTTACTCTGGCCGGCGGAGCACTGAAGCTTTCTTT. Its translation is CASSYSGRRSTEAFF.

The rearrangement links TRBV7-9 to TRBJ1-4; D remains ambiguous. This CDR3 has 15 residues. Germline CDR1 reads SEHNR; CDR2 reads FQNEAQ (reference sequence). V shed 3 bases and J shed 0 bases, with 8 bases lying between them. CDR3 sequence reads: CASSFMGSTNEKLFF. The CDR3 nucleotides are TGTGCCAGCAGCTTCATGGGGTCAACTAATGAAAAACTGTTTTTT. Looking up the rest from reference TRBV7-9 and TRBJ1-4 gives the full variable domain: DTGVSQNPRHKITKRGQNVTFRCDPISEHNRLYWYRQTLGQGPEFLTYFQNEAQLEKSRLLSDRFSAERPKGSFSTLEIQRTEQGDSAMYLCASSFMGSTNEKLFFGSGTQLSVL.

This clonotype was counted many times. V is TRBV10-3 and J is TRBJ2-3; 9 nucleotides match TRBD1. The CDR3 length is 14 residues. The V segment lost 6 bases and the J segment 5 bases; nucleotides outside the gene matches: 6. The germline CDR1 and CDR2 sequences are ENHRY and SYGVKD. Here the CDR3 reads CAISPGQGVDTQYF. CDR3 nucleotides: TGTGCCATCAGCCCGGGACAGGGCGTAGATACGCAGTATTTT.

This clonotype occurred a few times. This rearrangement joins TRBV20-1 to TRBJ2-1; D is possibly TRBD2 (5 bases). In germline, CDR1 is DFQATT, CDR2 SNEGSKA (reference sequence). There are 15 residues in the CDR3. Trimming cost V 5 bases and J 0 bases, with 14 bases left between them. The CDR3 spells CSAVKGSNSYNEQFF. The CDR3 region has the DNA TGCAGTGCTGTTAAAGGGAGTAACTCCTACAATGAGCAGTTCTTC.

This clonotype was detected many times. V is TRBV11-1 and J is TRBJ2-1, with 11 bases fitting TRBD2. This CDR3 spans 18 amino acids. V lost 4 bases, J lost 4 bases, and 12 bases stayed unmatched. The germline V gene encodes CDR1 SGHAT and CDR2 FQDESV (reference sequence). In DNA form, the CDR3 reads TGTGCCAGCAGCTCCGCCCTCGGGGGGACTAGCGGTTACAATGAGCAGTTCTTC. Protein product: CASSSALGGTSGYNEQFF. Full variable domain (missing parts from reference TRBV11-1 and TRBJ2-1): EAEVAQSPRYKITEKSQAVAFWCDPISGHATLYWYRQILGQGPELLVQFQDESVVDDSQLPKDRFSAERLKGVDSTLKIQPAELGDSAMYLCASSSALGGTSGYNEQFFGPGTRLTVL.

The CDR3 DNA is TGCGCCAGCAGCTTTTTACGTGATACGCAGTATTTT. This gives the protein CASSFLRDTQYF. This rearrangement joins TRBV5-1 to TRBJ2-3; no firm D call. Trimming cost V 2 bases and J 6 bases, with 7 bases left between them. This CDR3 spans 12 amino acids. Per the germline V gene, CDR1 is SGHRS and CDR2 is YFSETQ.

V is TRBV28 and J is TRBJ1-3, with D possibly TRBD1 on 5 matching bases. Germline lookup yields CDR1 MDHEN and CDR2 SYDVKM. CDR3 length: 15 amino acids. The V end lost 4 bases, the J end lost 4 bases, and 14 bases lay between the germline ends. The CDR3 DNA follows: TGTGCCAGCAGTTCCCCGGGACCGAGGGGAAACACCATATATTTT. The encoded protein is CASSSPGPRGNTIYF.

This clonotype was counted ten times or more. The V call is TRBV5-1, the J call TRBJ2-3; D perhaps matches TRBD2 (5 bases). CDR1 is SGHRS, CDR2 YFSETQ, per germline. The V gene lost 1 base and the J gene lost 2 bases, with 11 bases spanning the gap. The CDR3 is 15 residues long. CDR3 in DNA: TGCGCCAGCAGCTTGTCGGGAATACCCACAGATACGCAGTATTTT. Translation: CASSLSGIPTDTQYF. The whole variable domain, filled in from reference TRBV5-1 and TRBJ2-3, reads KAGVTQTPRYLIKTRGQQVTLSCSPISGHRSVSWYQQTPGQGLQFLFEYFSETQRNKGNFPGRFSGRQFSNSRSEMNVSTLELGDSALYLCASSLSGIPTDTQYFGPGTRLTVL.

The chain is built from TRBV4-1 and TRBJ1-2; weak D call: TRBD1 (5 bases). The CDR3 spans 13 residues. Germline CDR1 reads MGHRA; CDR2 reads YSYEKL. The V gene lost 1 base and the J gene lost 8 bases, with 11 bases spanning the gap. CDR3 nucleotides: TGCGCCAGCAGCCAAGTGAGCAGGGCCGGCTACACCTTC. Its protein product is CASSQVSRAGYTF.

The rearrangement links TRBV4-3 to TRBJ2-1, with unresolved D. CDR1 is LGHNA, CDR2 YSLEER, per germline. V was cut by 0 bases and J by 0 bases, with 9 bases left in between. The CDR3 loop spans 16 amino acids. The CDR3 protein is CASSQDAAISYNEQFF. CDR3 coding DNA: TGCGCCAGCAGCCAAGATGCAGCCATCTCCTACAATGAGCAGTTCTTC.

In its sample, this clonotype was seen a few times. V gene TRBV20-1 combines with J gene TRBJ2-5; TRBD2 might be the D (6 bases). The V end lost 1 base, the J end lost 2 bases, and 14 bases lay between the germline ends. This CDR3 has 15 amino acids. Germline V gene sequence: CDR1 DFQATT, CDR2 SNEGSKA (reference sequence). The CDR3 reads CSARGRAGWQETQYF. The CDR3 nucleotides are TGCAGTGCTAGAGGGAGGGCGGGGTGGCAAGAGACCCAGTACTTC.

This clonotype was counted only a few times. The rearrangement links TRBV28 to TRBJ1-2; 10 bases fit TRBD1. CDR3 length equals 14 residues. The germline V gene has CDR1 MDHEN and CDR2 SYDVKM. V lost 6 bases, J lost 7 bases, and 8 bases stayed unmatched. The CDR3 bases are TGTGCCAGCAGCACGACAGGGGGCGAGGTTGGCTACACCTTC. Protein product: CASSTTGGEVGYTF.

The CDR3 bases are TGTGCCAGCGCGGGACGGAATTCCTACGAGCAGTACTTC. This encodes CASAGRNSYEQYF. The chain joins TRBV7-9 to TRBJ2-7, with D perhaps TRBD2 (6 bases). V was pared by 8 bases and J by 1 base, with 12 bases between. Looked up from germline, CDR1 is SEHNR and CDR2 is FQNEAQ (reference sequence). The CDR3 has 13 amino acids. Variable domain in full (rest from reference TRBV7-9 and TRBJ2-7): DTGVSQNPRHKITKRGQNVTFRCDPISEHNRLYWYRQTLGQGPEFLTYFQNEAQLEKSRLLSDRFSAERPKGSFSTLEIQRTEQGDSAMYLCASAGRNSYEQYFGPGTRLTVT.

This clonotype was counted many times. This rearrangement joins TRBV12-3 or TRBV12-4 to TRBJ2-2, with 7 positions matching TRBD1. This CDR3 region has 16 residues. With V trimmed by 1 base and J by 2 bases, 4 bases remained unmatched. The CDR3 here is CASSLDRGINTGELFF. In DNA form, the CDR3 reads TGTGCCAGCAGTTTAGACAGGGGTATCAACACCGGGGAGCTGTTTTTT.

The rearrangement joins TRBV20-1 to TRBJ2-7; 10 bases agree with TRBD2. Per germline, CDR1 DFQATT and CDR2 SNEGSKA (reference sequence). The V segment lost 7 bases and the J segment 4 bases; nucleotides outside the gene matches: 16. The CDR3 covers 16 residues. The DNA for the CDR3 is TGCAGTGTGAGAGGCGCTAGCGGGAGTCTTAGGTACGAGCAGTACTTC. It specifies CSVRGASGSLRYEQYF.

This clonotype turned up a few times. DNA of the CDR3: TGTGCCAGCAGGGACAGGCCCTCCTACAATGAGCAGTTCTTC. Translated: CASRDRPSYNEQFF. V gene TRBV6-2 or TRBV6-3 combines with J gene TRBJ2-1; TRBD1 matches 7 bases. Germline loops: CDR1 MNHEY, CDR2 SVGEGT. V lost 6 bases and J lost 0; bases outside the gene matches: 2. This CDR3 region has 14 residues.

In this sample, this clonotype turned up a few times. This chain links TRBV7-8 with TRBJ2-7; D is unresolved. The CDR3 is 13 residues long. V was clipped by 5 bases and J by 4 bases, with 12 bases between them. CDR1 is SGHVS and CDR2 is FQNEAQ in the germline V gene. CDR3 nucleotides: TGTGCCAGCAGCGGGAACGGAATTTACGAGCAGTACTTC. Protein sequence: CASSGNGIYEQYF.

This clonotype showed up many times. This chain uses TRBV5-1 with TRBJ2-2, with a possible D match to TRBD2 (6 bases). The CDR3 has 16 amino acids. Trimming stripped 0 bases from V and 4 bases from J, with 13 bases between. CDR1 and CDR2 from the germline V gene are SGHRS and YFSETQ. The CDR3, as DNA: TGCGCCAGCAGCTTGGTCCTAGCGAGAAGCACCGGGGAGCTGTTTTTT. Protein sequence: CASSLVLARSTGELFF.

This clonotype was seen a few times. The chain combines TRBV29-1 with TRBJ1-3; D unclear. Trimming pared 7 bases from V and 0 bases from J, leaving 7 bases between. CDR3 length equals 12 residues. The germline V gene encodes CDR1 SQVTM and CDR2 ANQGSEA. The CDR3 reads CSAAHSGNTIYF. The CDR3 region has the DNA TGCAGCGCTGCTCACTCTGGAAACACCATATATTTT.

This clonotype was detected only a few times. This rearrangement joins TRBV11-1 to TRBJ2-3; tentative D call: TRBD2 (6 bases). V lost 3 bases and J lost 0, with 10 bases in between. Per germline, CDR1 SGHAT and CDR2 FQDESV (reference sequence). This CDR3 has 15 residues. The CDR3 spells CASSFPGTSTDTQYF. The CDR3 DNA is TGTGCCAGCAGCTTCCCAGGGACTAGCACAGATACGCAGTATTTT.